Listed below are T cell receptor beta chains from one sample, sequenced in a study of early T cells in non-severe SARS-CoV-2 infection. Using its own MiXCR run on the 5' RACE reads, TCRdb lists one record per CDR3 protein. The sample shows 70,000 to 90,000 distinct CDR3 sequences, 10% of them seen only once. This specimen consisted of whole blood, obtained at baseline. The receptors were sampled from an adult who was a healthcare worker with PCR-confirmed SARS-CoV-2 infection or an uninfected control (not recorded which). Both conserved end residues are part of each CDR3. Each record gives: D gene, J gene, clone size, V gene, CDR3 DNA, CDR3 protein. The D gene is left open where the match is weak. Size is stated for part of the rows, as once, few or many counts, or as a class when the clone is expanded.

NA TRBJ2-5 many TRBV28 TGTGCCAGCAGTTTCGGTCAAGGGACCCCGGACCAAGAGACCCAGTACTTC CASSFGQGTPDQETQYF
NA TRBJ2-7 few TRBV20-1 TGCAGTGCTATTCGTTCCAATTCCTACGAGCAGTACTTC CSAIRSNSYEQYF
NA TRBJ1-5 many TRBV10-3 TGTGCCATCAGGTCCGGACAGAGCAATCAGCCCCAGCATTTT CAIRSGQSNQPQHF
TRBD1 TRBJ1-1 many TRBV6-6 TGTGCCAGCAGGAGACAGGGAGATATCATGAACACTGAAGCTTTCTTT CASRRQGDIMNTEAFF
TRBD1 TRBJ1-2 few TRBV7-9 TGTGCCAGCAGCTTAAGCACAGGGGGTCCTGATTACTATGGCTACACCTTC CASSLSTGGPDYYGYTF
NA TRBJ1-5 NA TRBV12-3/TRBV12-4 TGTGCCAGCAACTGGGACCTTGGGAGCAATCAGCCCCAGCATTTT CASNWDLGSNQPQHF
NA TRBJ2-1 many TRBV6-4 TGTGCCAGCAGTCACGCCAGGGTTCTCTCTTACAATGAGCAGTTCTTC CASSHARVLSYNEQFF
NA TRBJ2-4 NA TRBV20-1 TGCAGTGCTGCCCCCAAAAACATTCAGTACTTC CSAAPKNIQYF
TRBD1 TRBJ2-7 NA TRBV11-1 TGTGCCAGCAGCTTAGTTCCGGGACAGCCTTACGAGCAGTACTTC CASSLVPGQPYEQYF
NA TRBJ1-2 NA TRBV19 TGTGCCAGTCTATCGGATACGAGGGGCTACACCTTC CASLSDTRGYTF